Each of the 10 T cell receptor beta chains below was sequenced from the same sample in a study of regulatory T cells in long-lasting Graves disease. The TCR library was made from RNA extracted from PBMCs. Each CDR3 protein gets one entry after TCRdb re-called the reads with MiXCR. The sample yields hundreds of distinct CDR3 sequences, roughly nine tenths seen once. Sample: peripheral blood mononuclear cells (PBMCs), taken with antithyroid drug treatment, in newly diagnosed or persistent Graves disease (not recorded which). These TCRs come from a woman between 18 and 29 years old with Graves disease.

The chain uses TRBV6-2 or TRBV6-3 and TRBJ2-7; D remains unclear. The CDR3 runs to 13 residues. Trimming removed 5 bases from V and 0 bases from J, with 8 bases in between. CDR1 and CDR2 from the germline V gene are MNHEY and SVGEGT. CDR3 sequence (DNA): TGTGCCAGCAGTGAGCAGCACTCCTACGAGCAGTACTTC. Translating it yields CASSEQHSYEQYF.

The genes are TRBV25-1 and TRBJ2-1, with TRBD2 identical over 10 bases. Germline V CDR1 and CDR2: MGHDK, SYGVNS. J gave up 3 bases and V 8 bases, and 13 bases lay outside the gene matches. This CDR3 region has 17 residues. The CDR3 spells CASSPGRGLANYNEQFF. For the CDR3, the DNA is TGTGCCAGCTCGCCGGGACGGGGACTAGCGAACTACAATGAGCAGTTCTTC.

V gene TRBV5-5 combines with J gene TRBJ1-1; unclear D gene. This CDR3 is built from 14 residues. Germline assignment: CDR1 SGHKS and CDR2 YYEKEE (reference sequence). V shed 0 bases and J shed 1 base, with 7 bases lying between them. CDR3 nucleotides: TGTGCCAGCAGCTTGGCTGGAGCGAACACTGAAGCTTTCTTT. Its translation: CASSLAGANTEAFF.

The J gene is TRBJ2-1, the V gene TRBV10-1, with 7 positions matching TRBD2. Per germline, CDR1 WNHNN and CDR2 SYGVQD (reference sequence). The CDR3 loop spans 15 amino acids. The trim removed 0 bases at V and 8 bases at J, leaving 7 bases unmatched. This CDR3 is CASSESGGELDEQFF. The CDR3 DNA reads as TGCGCCAGCAGTGAGTCGGGAGGGGAATTGGATGAGCAGTTCTTC.

The rearrangement uses TRBV4-2 and TRBJ2-7; no definite D call. V was cut by 0 bases and J by 2 bases, with 8 bases left in between. This CDR3 region has 14 residues. The V gene's germline CDR1 is LGHNA and CDR2 YNFKEQ. DNA for the CDR3: TGTGCCAGCAGCCAAGATGGCCTAGCCTACGAGCAGTACTTC. It codes for CASSQDGLAYEQYF.

The chain couples TRBV5-4 to TRBJ2-2, with D unclear. The CDR3 is 13 amino acids. The V gene lost 2 bases and the J gene lost 1 base, with 3 bases spanning the gap. Per the germline V gene, CDR1 is SGHNT and CDR2 is YYREEE (reference sequence). The CDR3 bases are TGTGCCAGCAGCTTTCAGAACACCGGGGAGCTGTTTTTT. Translating it yields CASSFQNTGELFF.

This clonotype has only one observation. The J gene is TRBJ2-1, the V gene TRBV11-2, with D unresolved. Trimming left V 3 bases short and J 12 bases short, with 9 bases between. The germline V gene encodes CDR1 SGHAT and CDR2 FQNNGV. CDR3 length equals 11 residues. As DNA, the CDR3 is TGTGCCAGCAGCTTTTTCTGGTGGCAGTTCTTC. Translated: CASSFFWWQFF.

The gene calls are TRBV11-2 and TRBJ2-2; no clear D gene. Germline V CDR1 and CDR2: SGHAT, FQNNGV. The V end was cut by 1 base, the J end by 2 bases, with 17 bases between. The CDR3 is made up of 18 amino acids. The CDR3 nucleotides read TGTGCCAGCAGCTTAGTGGCCCTTAATTGGGTTAACACCGGGGAGCTGTTTTTT. Translating it yields CASSLVALNWVNTGELFF.

The CDR3 region has the DNA TGTGCCACCAAACCCGGTGGTTACACTGAAGCTTTCTTT. It codes for CATKPGGYTEAFF. V gene TRBV19 combines with J gene TRBJ1-1; D gene ambiguous. V gave up 10 bases and J gave up 3 bases, with 15 bases separating them. Germline V gene data show CDR1 as LNHDA and CDR2 as SQIVND (reference sequence). The CDR3 covers 13 residues.

This chain joins TRBV20-1 and TRBJ1-5, with a tentative D call TRBD1 (5 bases). Germline V gene data show CDR1 as DFQATT and CDR2 as SNEGSKA (reference sequence). The CDR3 loop spans 16 amino acids. V lost 4 bases to trimming and J lost 2 bases, with 18 bases between them. CDR3 DNA sequence: TGCAGTGCTACCCCCGGCGAGGGGCCGGGCAATCAGCCCCAGCATTTT. Translation: CSATPGEGPGNQPQHF.